The 2 T cell receptor beta chains reported below all come from one sample, sequenced in a study of T cells expressing NK-cell markers. Each CDR3 protein gets one entry in TCRdb, which reprocessed the 5' RACE reads and gives no DNA. This table lists 550,000 to 600,000 distinct CDR3 sequences. The material sequenced was blood T cells: a sorted CD56 or NKG2C T cell subset, CD4+ or CD8+ T cells, or bulk PBMC T cells (not recorded which). The receptors were sampled from a man between 18 and 35 years old in good health.

The chain carries TRBV11-1 and TRBJ1-4. The germline V gene encodes CDR1 SGHAT and CDR2 FQDESV (reference sequence). The CDR3 consists of 14 residues. The CDR3 is CASSFDPTNEKLFF. Full variable domain (missing parts from reference TRBV11-1 and TRBJ1-4): EAEVAQSPRYKITEKSQAVAFWCDPISGHATLYWYRQILGQGPELLVQFQDESVVDDSQLPKDRFSAERLKGVDSTLKIQPAELGDSAMYLCASSFDPTNEKLFFGSGTQLSVL.

The chain recombines TRBV7-9 with TRBJ1-2; TCRdb returns TRBD1, unconfirmable since there is no DNA. The CDR3 sequence is 15 residues long. CDR1 and CDR2 (germline): SEHNR, FQNEAQ (reference sequence). CDR3 sequence: CASSSRTGYNYGYTF.